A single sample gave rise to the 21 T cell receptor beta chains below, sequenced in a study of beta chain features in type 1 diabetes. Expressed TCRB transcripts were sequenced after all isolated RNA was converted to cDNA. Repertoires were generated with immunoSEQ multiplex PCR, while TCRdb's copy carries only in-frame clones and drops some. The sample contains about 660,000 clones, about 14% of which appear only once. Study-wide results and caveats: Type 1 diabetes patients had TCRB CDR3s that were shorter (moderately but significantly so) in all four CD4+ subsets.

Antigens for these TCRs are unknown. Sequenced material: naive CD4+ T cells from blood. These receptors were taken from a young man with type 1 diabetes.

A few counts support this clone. The CDR3 sequence: CASSYYPGTGDYGYTF. The CDR3 DNA reads TGTGCCAGCAGTTACTACCCCGGGACAGGGGACTATGGCTACACCTTC. The rearrangement uses TRBV6-5 and TRBJ1-2, with TRBD1 matching 10 bases. V was clipped by 1 base and J by 3 bases; unmatched bases: 5. Germline values: CDR1 MNHEY, CDR2 SVGAGI. The length of the CDR3 is 16 residues.

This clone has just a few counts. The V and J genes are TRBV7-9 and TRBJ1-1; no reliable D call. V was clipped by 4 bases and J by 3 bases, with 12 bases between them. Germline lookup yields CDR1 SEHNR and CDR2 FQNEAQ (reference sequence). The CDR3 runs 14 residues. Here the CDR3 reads CASSSLALHTEAFF. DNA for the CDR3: TGTGCCAGCAGCTCCCTTGCCCTACACACTGAAGCTTTCTTT.

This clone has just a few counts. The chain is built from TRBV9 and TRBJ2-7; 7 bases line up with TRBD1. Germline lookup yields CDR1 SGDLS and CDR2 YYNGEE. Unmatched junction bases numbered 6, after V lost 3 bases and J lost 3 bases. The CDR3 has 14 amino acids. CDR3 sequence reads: CASSARQGNYEQYF. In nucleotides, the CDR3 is TGTGCCAGCAGCGCCCGACAGGGAAACTACGAGCAGTACTTC. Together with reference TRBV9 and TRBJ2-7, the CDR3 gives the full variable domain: DSGVTQTPKHLITATGQRVTLRCSPRSGDLSVYWYQQSLDQGLQFLIQYYNGEERAKGNILERFSAQQFPDLHSELNLSSLELGDSALYFCASSARQGNYEQYFGPGTRLTVT.

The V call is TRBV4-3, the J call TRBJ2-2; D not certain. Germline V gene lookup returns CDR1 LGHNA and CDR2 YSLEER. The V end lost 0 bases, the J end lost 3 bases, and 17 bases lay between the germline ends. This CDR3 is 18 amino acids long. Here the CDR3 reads CASSQEHRTSTYTGELFF. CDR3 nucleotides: TGCGCCAGCAGCCAAGAACATCGGACGAGCACGTACACCGGGGAGCTGTTTTTT.

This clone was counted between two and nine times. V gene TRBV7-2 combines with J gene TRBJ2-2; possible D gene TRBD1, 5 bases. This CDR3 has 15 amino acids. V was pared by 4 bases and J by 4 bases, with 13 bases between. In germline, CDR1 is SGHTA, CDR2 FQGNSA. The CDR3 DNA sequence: TGTGCCAGCAGCTATAGCTCCAGGGCCACCGGGGAGCTGTTTTTT. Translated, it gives CASSYSSRATGELFF.

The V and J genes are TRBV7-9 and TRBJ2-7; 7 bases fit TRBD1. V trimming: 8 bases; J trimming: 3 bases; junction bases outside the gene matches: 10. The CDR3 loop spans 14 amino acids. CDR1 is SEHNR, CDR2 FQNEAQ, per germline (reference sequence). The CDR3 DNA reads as TGTGCCAGCTCCTCGACAGGGATTCACTACGAGCAGTACTTC. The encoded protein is CASSSTGIHYEQYF.

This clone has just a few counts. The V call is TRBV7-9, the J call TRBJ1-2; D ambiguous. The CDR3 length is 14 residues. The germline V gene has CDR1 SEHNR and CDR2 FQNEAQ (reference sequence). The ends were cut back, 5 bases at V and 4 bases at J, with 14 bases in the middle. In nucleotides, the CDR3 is TGTGCCAGCAGCGCGACACAGTCTTTCTATGGCTACACCTTC. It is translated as CASSATQSFYGYTF. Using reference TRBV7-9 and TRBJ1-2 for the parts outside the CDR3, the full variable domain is DTGVSQNPRHKITKRGQNVTFRCDPISEHNRLYWYRQTLGQGPEFLTYFQNEAQLEKSRLLSDRFSAERPKGSFSTLEIQRTEQGDSAMYLCASSATQSFYGYTFGSGTRLTVV.

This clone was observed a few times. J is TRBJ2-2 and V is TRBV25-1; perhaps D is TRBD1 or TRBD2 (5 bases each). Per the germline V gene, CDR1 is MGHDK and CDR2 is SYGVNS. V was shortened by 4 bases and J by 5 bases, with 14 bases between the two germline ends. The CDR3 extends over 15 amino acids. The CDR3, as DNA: TGTGCCAGCAGTGTACCGGGACCTCAAACCGGGGAGCTGTTTTTT. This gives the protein CASSVPGPQTGELFF.

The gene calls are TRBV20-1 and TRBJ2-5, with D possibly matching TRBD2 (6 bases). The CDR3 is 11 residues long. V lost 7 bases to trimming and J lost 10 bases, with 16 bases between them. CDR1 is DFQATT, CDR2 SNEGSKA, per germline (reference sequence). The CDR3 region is CSGSGARIQYF. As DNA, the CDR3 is TGCAGTGGGTCGGGAGCAAGAATCCAGTACTTC.

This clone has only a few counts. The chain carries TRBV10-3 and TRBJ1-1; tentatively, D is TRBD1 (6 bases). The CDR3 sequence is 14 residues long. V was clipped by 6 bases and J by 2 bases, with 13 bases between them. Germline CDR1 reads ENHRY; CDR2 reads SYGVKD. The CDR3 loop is CAIRQGGINTEAFF. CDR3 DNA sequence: TGTGCCATCAGGCAAGGGGGGATAAACACTGAAGCTTTCTTT.

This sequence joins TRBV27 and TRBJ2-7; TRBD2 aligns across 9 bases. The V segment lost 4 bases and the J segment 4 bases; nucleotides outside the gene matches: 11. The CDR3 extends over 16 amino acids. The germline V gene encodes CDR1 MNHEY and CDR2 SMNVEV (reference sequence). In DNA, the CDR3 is TGTGCCAGCAGTTCGAGAGCGGGAGGCCGAACTTACGAGCAGTACTTC. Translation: CASSSRAGGRTYEQYF.

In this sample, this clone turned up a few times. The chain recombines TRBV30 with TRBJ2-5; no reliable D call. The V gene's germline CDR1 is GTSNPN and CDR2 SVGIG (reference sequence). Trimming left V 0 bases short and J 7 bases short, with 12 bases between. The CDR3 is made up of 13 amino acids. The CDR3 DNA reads TGTGCCTGGAGTGTGATTATTTCCGGGACCCAGTACTTC. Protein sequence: CAWSVIISGTQYF.

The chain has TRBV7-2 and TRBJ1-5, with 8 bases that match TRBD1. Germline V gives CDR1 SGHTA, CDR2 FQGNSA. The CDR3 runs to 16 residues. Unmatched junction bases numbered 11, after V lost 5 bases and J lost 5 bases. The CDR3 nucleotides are TGTGCCAGCAGCCCGCGACAGGGGAGCGTCGATCAGCCCCAGCATTTT. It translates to CASSPRQGSVDQPQHF.

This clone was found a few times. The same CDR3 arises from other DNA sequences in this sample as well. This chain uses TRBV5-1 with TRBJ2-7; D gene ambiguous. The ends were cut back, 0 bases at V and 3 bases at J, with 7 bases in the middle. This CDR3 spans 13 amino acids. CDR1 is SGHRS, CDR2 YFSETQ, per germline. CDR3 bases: TGCGCCAGCAGCTTGGCCGTCAGCTACGAGCAGTACTTC. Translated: CASSLAVSYEQYF.

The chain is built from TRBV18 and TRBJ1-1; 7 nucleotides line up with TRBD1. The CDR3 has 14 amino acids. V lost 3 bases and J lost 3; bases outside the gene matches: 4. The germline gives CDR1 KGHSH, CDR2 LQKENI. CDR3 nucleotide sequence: TGTGCCAGCTCACCCACAACAGGGGACACTGAAGCTTTCTTT. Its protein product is CASSPTTGDTEAFF.

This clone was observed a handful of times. CDR3 amino acids: CASSWDYNEQFF. CDR3 nucleotides: TGTGCCAGCAGCTGGGACTACAATGAGCAGTTCTTC. This chain uses TRBV5-4 with TRBJ2-1; D remains ambiguous. The CDR3 contains 12 residues. Trimming shortened V by 3 bases and J by 3 bases, and 4 bases separated the two germline ends. CDR1 is SGHNT, CDR2 YYREEE, per germline (reference sequence).

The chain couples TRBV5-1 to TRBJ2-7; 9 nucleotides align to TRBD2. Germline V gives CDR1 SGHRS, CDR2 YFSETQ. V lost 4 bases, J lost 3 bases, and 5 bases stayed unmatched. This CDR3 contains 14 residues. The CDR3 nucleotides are TGCGCCAGCAGCCCCGTAGCGGGAGACTACGAGCAGTACTTC. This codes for CASSPVAGDYEQYF. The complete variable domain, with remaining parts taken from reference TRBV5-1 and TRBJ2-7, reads KAGVTQTPRYLIKTRGQQVTLSCSPISGHRSVSWYQQTPGQGLQFLFEYFSETQRNKGNFPGRFSGRQFSNSRSEMNVSTLELGDSALYLCASSPVAGDYEQYFGPGTRLTVT.

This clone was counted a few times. CDR3 bases: TGCAGCGTTGTTTTGGACTCTGACTACGAGCAGTACTTC. This codes for CSVVLDSDYEQYF. V usage is TRBV29-1 and J usage is TRBJ2-7; possibly TRBD2 for D (5 bases). CDR1 SQVTM and CDR2 ANQGSEA come from the germline V gene. Trimming left V 4 bases short and J 3 bases short, with 13 bases between. The CDR3 consists of 13 residues.

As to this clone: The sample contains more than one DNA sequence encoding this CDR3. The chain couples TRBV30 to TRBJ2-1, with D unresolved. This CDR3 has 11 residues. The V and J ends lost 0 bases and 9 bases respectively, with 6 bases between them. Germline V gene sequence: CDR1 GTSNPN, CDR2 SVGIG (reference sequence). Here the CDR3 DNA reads TGTGCCTGGAGTGTACGCCGTGAGCAGTTCTTC. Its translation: CAWSVRREQFF.

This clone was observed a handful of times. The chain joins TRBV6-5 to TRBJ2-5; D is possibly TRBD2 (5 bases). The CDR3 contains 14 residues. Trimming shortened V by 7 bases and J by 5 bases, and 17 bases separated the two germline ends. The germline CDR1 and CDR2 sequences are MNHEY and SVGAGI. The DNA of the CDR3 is TGTGCCAGCACCCCCCTCGGGGTATTGGAGACCCAGTACTTC. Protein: CASTPLGVLETQYF.

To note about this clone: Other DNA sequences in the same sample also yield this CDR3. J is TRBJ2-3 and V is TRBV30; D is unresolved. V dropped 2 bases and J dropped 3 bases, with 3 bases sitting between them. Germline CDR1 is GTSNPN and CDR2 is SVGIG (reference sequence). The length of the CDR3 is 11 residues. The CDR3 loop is CAWSSTDTQYF. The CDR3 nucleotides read TGTGCCTGGAGTAGTACAGATACGCAGTATTTT.